Listed here are 15 T cell receptor beta chains from one sample, sequenced in a study of blood T cell repertoires in COVID-19. The table came from immunoSEQ multiplex PCR; TCRdb's copy has only in-frame clones and leaves some out. Here the sample spans some 100,000 clones, approximately 84% being singletons. The sequenced sample consisted of peripheral blood. All receptors come from a woman aged 60-75 years with acute or convalescent COVID-19.

The CDR3 nucleotides read TGTGCCAGCAGTTACTCTTTAGCGGGGGGTCGGGAGCAGTTCTTC. Translation: CASSYSLAGGREQFF. The V and J genes are TRBV6-5 and TRBJ2-1; TRBD2 aligns across 10 bases. The CDR3 is 15 amino acids. After removal of 0 bases from V and 10 bases from J, the junction contained 6 bases not matched to a gene. Germline loops: CDR1 MNHEY, CDR2 SVGAGI.

The rearrangement joins TRBV7-9 to TRBJ2-3; 7 bases align to TRBD2. Germline V gene data show CDR1 as SEHNR and CDR2 as FQNEAQ (reference sequence). V gave up 0 bases and J gave up 2 bases; unmatched junction bases: 2. The CDR3 totals 15 residues. The CDR3 loop reads CASSLALADTDTQYF. The DNA for the CDR3 is TGTGCCAGCAGCTTAGCCCTAGCGGACACAGATACGCAGTATTTT.

The rearrangement links TRBV28 to TRBJ1-4; tentative D call: TRBD1 (5 bases). Per the germline V gene, CDR1 is MDHEN and CDR2 is SYDVKM. The CDR3 loop spans 15 amino acids. With 5 bases removed from V and 3 bases from J, the gap between germline ends came to 13 bases. DNA of the CDR3: TGTGCCAGCAGTGGAAGCGACAGCCCTAATGAAAAACTGTTTTTT. It specifies CASSGSDSPNEKLFF.

The rearrangement uses TRBV28 and TRBJ1-5; no clear D. V was cut by 2 bases and J by 5 bases, with 10 bases left in between. The CDR3 covers 14 residues. The germline V gene encodes CDR1 MDHEN and CDR2 SYDVKM. CDR3 DNA: TGTGCCAGCAGTTTAATCCGTAGTTATCAGCCCCAGCATTTT. Amino acids: CASSLIRSYQPQHF.

V is TRBV10-3 and J is TRBJ2-5, with D hard to call. Per the germline V gene, CDR1 is ENHRY and CDR2 is SYGVKD. This CDR3 is built from 11 residues. Trimming cost V 8 bases and J 5 bases, with 9 bases left between them. DNA of the CDR3: TGTGCCATCGGGTCAGCGGAGACCCAGTACTTC. It codes for CAIGSAETQYF.

The chain has TRBV10-3 and TRBJ2-3, with TRBD2 matching over 10 bases. Losses at the gene ends were 2 bases for V and 3 bases for J; bases not matched to a gene: 11. This CDR3 is built from 18 residues. Germline V lookup: CDR1 ENHRY, CDR2 SYGVKD. CDR3 sequence reads: CAISEQLAGGPGTDTQYF. In DNA form, the CDR3 reads TGTGCCATCAGTGAGCAGTTAGCGGGGGGCCCCGGAACAGATACGCAGTATTTT.

The chain is built from TRBV2 and TRBJ1-5; D perhaps matches TRBD1 (5 bases). The germline V gene has CDR1 SNHLY and CDR2 FYNNEI. The CDR3 has 14 amino acids. V shed 7 bases and J shed 6 bases, with 16 bases lying between them. The CDR3 spells CASTIPGEGQPQHF. DNA for the CDR3: TGTGCCAGCACTATTCCGGGGGAGGGTCAGCCCCAGCATTTT. Filled out from reference TRBV2 and TRBJ1-5, the complete variable domain reads EPEVTQTPSHQVTQMGQEVILRCVPISNHLYFYWYRQILGQKVEFLVSFYNNEISEKSEIFDDQFSVERPDGSNFTLKIRSTKLEDSAMYFCASTIPGEGQPQHFGDGTRLSIL.

This clone occurred a few times. This chain uses TRBV5-6 with TRBJ1-4; 7 bases align to TRBD1. This CDR3 contains 14 residues. Losses at the gene ends were 4 bases for V and 8 bases for J; bases not matched to a gene: 8. In germline, CDR1 is SGHDT, CDR2 YYEEEE. CDR3 residues: CASSLYRGREKLFF. The CDR3 nucleotides read TGTGCCAGCAGCCTCTACAGGGGTAGGGAAAAACTGTTTTTT.

V is TRBV2 and J is TRBJ1-2, with a tentative D call TRBD1 (6 bases). Germline lookup yields CDR1 SNHLY and CDR2 FYNNEI. The V and J ends lost 6 bases and 5 bases respectively, with 19 bases between them. The length of the CDR3 is 15 residues. The CDR3 coding sequence is TGTGCCAGCAGGCCCATCGGGCAGGGGCTTTATGGCTACACCTTC. Protein product: CASRPIGQGLYGYTF.

The rearrangement links TRBV20-1 to TRBJ1-1, with D maybe TRBD1 (5 bases). The CDR3 loop spans 15 amino acids. V lost 3 bases, J lost 6 bases, and 20 bases lay in between. From germline, CDR1 is DFQATT and CDR2 SNEGSKA (reference sequence). Here the CDR3 reads CSASFSLGGSAEAFF. The CDR3 DNA reads TGCAGTGCTAGTTTCTCCCTCGGGGGATCTGCTGAAGCTTTCTTT.

This chain joins TRBV3-1 (or the pseudogene TRBV3-2) and TRBJ2-3; D is unclear. V was trimmed by 2 bases and J by 0 bases, leaving 9 bases between them. The CDR3 runs 15 residues. The germline V gene encodes CDR1 LGHDT and CDR2 YNNKEL (reference sequence). This chain's CDR3 is CASSQSLLSTDTQYF. The CDR3, as DNA: TGTGCCAGCAGCCAAAGCCTCCTTAGCACAGATACGCAGTATTTT.

The chain employs TRBV7-2 and TRBJ2-5; tentative D call: TRBD2 (6 bases). This CDR3 comprises 14 residues. Trimming pared 8 bases from V and 5 bases from J, leaving 18 bases between. In germline, CDR1 is SGHTA, CDR2 FQGNSA. For the CDR3, the DNA is TGTGCCAGCGGACCCTCGACTAGGCGGGAGACCCAGTACTTC. The encoded protein is CASGPSTRRETQYF.

The rearrangement uses TRBV11-2 and TRBJ2-3; 10 bases map to TRBD2. V lost 5 bases, J lost 4 bases, and 3 bases stayed unmatched. The CDR3 has 14 amino acids. Germline V gene sequence: CDR1 SGHAT, CDR2 FQNNGV. CDR3 nucleotides: TGTGCCAGCAGCCTCGGACTAGCGGCAGATACGCAGTATTTT. This codes for CASSLGLAADTQYF. Full variable domain (missing parts from reference TRBV11-2 and TRBJ2-3): EAGVAQSPRYKIIEKRQSVAFWCNPISGHATLYWYQQILGQGPKLLIQFQNNGVVDDSQLPKDRFSAERLKGVDSTLKIQPAKLEDSAVYLCASSLGLAADTQYFGPGTRLTVL.

The chain uses TRBV7-2 and TRBJ2-7, with a weak D call TRBD2 (7 bases). The CDR3 is 18 residues long. V dropped 1 base and J dropped 2 bases, with 21 bases sitting between them. Germline V gives CDR1 SGHTA, CDR2 FQGNSA. The CDR3: CASSLVGGEWDRAYEQYF. The CDR3 DNA is TGTGCCAGCAGCTTAGTAGGGGGGGAATGGGACCGCGCCTACGAGCAGTACTTC.

The rearrangement uses TRBV29-1 and TRBJ1-2; D might be TRBD1 (6 bases). Germline loops: CDR1 SQVTM, CDR2 ANQGSEA. The V end lost 8 bases, the J end lost 6 bases, and 22 bases lay between the germline ends. The CDR3 covers 14 residues. The DNA of the CDR3 is TGCAGCTCAAAAGGGGGGGCGGCGGTGGATGGCTACACCTTC. Encoded protein: CSSKGGAAVDGYTF.